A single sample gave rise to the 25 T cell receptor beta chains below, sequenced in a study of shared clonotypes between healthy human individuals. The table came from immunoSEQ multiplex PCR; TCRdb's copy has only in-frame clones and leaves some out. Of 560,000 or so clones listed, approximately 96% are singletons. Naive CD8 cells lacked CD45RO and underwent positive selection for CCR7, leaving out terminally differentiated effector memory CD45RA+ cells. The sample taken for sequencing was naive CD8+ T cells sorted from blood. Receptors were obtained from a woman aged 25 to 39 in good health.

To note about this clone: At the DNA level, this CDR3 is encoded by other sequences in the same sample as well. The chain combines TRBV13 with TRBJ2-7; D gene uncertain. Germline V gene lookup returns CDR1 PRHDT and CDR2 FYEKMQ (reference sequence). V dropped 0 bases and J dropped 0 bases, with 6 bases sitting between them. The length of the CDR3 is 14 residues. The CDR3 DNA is TGTGCCAGCAGCTTAGGCCTGAGCTCCTACGAGCAGTACTTC. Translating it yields CASSLGLSSYEQYF.

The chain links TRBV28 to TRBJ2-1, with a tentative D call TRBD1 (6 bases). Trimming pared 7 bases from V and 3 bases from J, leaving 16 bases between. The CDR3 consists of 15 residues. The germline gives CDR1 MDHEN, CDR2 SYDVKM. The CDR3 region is CASTDRDTLYNEQFF. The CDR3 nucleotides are TGTGCCAGCACCGACCGGGACACCCTCTACAATGAGCAGTTCTTC.

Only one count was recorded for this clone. The CDR3 DNA reads as TGTGCCAGTAGTATAGGAGCCGGGCTAGCGGGAAGTCCCCGACGATACGAGCAGTACTTC. Amino acid sequence: CASSIGAGLAGSPRRYEQYF. The V call is TRBV19, the J call TRBJ2-7, with TRBD2 matching 9 bases. V lost 1 base and J lost 4; bases outside the gene matches: 20. CDR3 length: 20 residues. Germline V gene data show CDR1 as LNHDA and CDR2 as SQIVND (reference sequence).

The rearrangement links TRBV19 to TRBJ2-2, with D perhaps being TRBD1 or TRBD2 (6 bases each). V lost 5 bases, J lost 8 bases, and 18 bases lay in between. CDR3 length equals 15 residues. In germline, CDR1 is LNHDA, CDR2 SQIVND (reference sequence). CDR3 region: CASSQRVDSRGELFF. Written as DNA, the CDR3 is TGTGCCAGTAGTCAGCGGGTGGACAGCCGAGGGGAGCTGTTTTTT.

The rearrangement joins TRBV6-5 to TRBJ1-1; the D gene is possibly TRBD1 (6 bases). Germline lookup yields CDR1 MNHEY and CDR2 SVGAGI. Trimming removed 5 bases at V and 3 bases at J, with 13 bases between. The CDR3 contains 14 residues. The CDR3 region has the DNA TGTGCCAGCAGTATTTACAACAGGGACACTGAAGCTTTCTTT. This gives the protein CASSIYNRDTEAFF.

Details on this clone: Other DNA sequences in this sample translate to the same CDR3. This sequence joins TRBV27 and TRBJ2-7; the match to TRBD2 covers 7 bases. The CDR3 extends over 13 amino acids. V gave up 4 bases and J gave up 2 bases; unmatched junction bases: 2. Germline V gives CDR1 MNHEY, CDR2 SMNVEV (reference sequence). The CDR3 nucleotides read TGTGCCAGCAGTTCGGCGGGGGCCTACGAGCAGTACTTC. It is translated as CASSSAGAYEQYF.

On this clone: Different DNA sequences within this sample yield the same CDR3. As DNA, the CDR3 is TGTGCCAGCAGTTTGGTTGAGACCCAGTACTTC. Protein sequence: CASSLVETQYF. The V and J genes are TRBV28 and TRBJ2-5; D is unclear. V gave up 3 bases and J gave up 5 bases, with 4 bases separating them. This CDR3 has 11 amino acids. Germline CDR1 MDHEN, CDR2 SYDVKM.

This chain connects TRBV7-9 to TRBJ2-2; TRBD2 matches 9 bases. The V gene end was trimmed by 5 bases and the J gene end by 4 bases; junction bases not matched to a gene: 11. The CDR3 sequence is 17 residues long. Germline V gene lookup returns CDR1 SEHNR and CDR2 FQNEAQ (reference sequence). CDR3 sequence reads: CASSPWVAGVSTGELFF. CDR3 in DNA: TGTGCCAGCAGCCCCTGGGTAGCGGGAGTCTCCACCGGGGAGCTGTTTTTT.

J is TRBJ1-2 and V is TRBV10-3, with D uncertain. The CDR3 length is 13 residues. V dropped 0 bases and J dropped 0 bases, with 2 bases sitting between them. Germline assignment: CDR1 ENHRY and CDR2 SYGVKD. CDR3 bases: TGTGCCATCAGTGAGTCAGCTAACTATGGCTACACCTTC. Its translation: CAISESANYGYTF.

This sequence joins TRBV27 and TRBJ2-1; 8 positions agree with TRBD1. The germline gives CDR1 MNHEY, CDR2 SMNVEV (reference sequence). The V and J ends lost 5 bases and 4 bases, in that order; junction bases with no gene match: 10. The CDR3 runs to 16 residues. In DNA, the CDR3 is TGTGCCAGCAGTGCCGACAGGGGCCTTAAGTACAATGAGCAGTTCTTC. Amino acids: CASSADRGLKYNEQFF.

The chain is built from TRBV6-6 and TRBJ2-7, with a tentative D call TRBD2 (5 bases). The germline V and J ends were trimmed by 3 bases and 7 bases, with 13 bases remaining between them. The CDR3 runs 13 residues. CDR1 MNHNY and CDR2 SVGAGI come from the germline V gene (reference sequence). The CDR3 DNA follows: TGTGCCAGCAGTTATGGGCTAGCACGTGAGCAGTACTTC. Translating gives CASSYGLAREQYF.

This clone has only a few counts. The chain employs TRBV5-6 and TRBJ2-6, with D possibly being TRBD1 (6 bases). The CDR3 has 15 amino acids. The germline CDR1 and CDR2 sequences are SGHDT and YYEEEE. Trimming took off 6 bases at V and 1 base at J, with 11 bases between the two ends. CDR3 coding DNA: TGTGCCAGCACATACAGGGATTCTGGGGCCAACGTCCTGACTTTC. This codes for CASTYRDSGANVLTF.

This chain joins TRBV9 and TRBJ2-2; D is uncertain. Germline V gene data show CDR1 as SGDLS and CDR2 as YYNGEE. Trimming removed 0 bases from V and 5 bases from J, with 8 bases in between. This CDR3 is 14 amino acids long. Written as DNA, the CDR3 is TGTGCCAGCAGCGTAGCGGGCGTAACCGGGGAGCTGTTTTTT. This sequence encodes CASSVAGVTGELFF.

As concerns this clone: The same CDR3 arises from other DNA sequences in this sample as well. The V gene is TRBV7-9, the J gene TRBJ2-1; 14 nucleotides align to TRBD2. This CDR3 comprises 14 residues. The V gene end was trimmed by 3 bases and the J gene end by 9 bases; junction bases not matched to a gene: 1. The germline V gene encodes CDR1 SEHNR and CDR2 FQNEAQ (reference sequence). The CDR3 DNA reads TGTGCCAGCAGCTTGGGACTAGCGGGAGTTGAGCAGTTCTTC. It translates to CASSLGLAGVEQFF.

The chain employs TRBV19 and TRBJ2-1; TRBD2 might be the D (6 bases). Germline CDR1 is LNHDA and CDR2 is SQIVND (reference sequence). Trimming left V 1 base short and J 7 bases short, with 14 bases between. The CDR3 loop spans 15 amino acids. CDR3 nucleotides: TGTGCCAGTAGTATAGTTAGCGGTGGTTTGAATGAGCAGTTCTTC. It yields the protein CASSIVSGGLNEQFF.

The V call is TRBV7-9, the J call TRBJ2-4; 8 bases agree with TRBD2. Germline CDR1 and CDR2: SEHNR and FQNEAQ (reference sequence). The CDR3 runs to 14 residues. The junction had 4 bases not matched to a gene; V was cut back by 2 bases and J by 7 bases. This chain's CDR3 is CASSLTSGGNIQYF. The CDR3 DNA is TGTGCCAGCAGCTTAACCAGCGGGGGCAACATTCAGTACTTC.

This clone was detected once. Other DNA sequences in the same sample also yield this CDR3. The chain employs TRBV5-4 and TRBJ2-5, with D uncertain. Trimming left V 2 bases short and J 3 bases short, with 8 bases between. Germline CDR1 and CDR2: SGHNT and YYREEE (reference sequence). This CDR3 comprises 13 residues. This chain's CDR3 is CASSFPEEETQYF. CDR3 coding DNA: TGTGCCAGCAGCTTCCCCGAGGAAGAGACCCAGTACTTC.

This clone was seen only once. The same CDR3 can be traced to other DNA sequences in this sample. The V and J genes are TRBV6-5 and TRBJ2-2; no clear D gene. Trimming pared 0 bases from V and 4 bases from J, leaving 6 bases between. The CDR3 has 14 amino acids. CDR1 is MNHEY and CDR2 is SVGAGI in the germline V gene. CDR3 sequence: CASSYSGSTGELFF. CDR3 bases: TGTGCCAGCAGTTACTCCGGCAGCACCGGGGAGCTGTTTTTT.

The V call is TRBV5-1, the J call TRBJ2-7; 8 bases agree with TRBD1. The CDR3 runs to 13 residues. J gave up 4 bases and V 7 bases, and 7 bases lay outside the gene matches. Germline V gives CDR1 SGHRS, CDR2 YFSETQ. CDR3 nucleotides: TGCGCCAGCCGCCAGGGGGCCACTTACGAGCAGTACTTC. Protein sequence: CASRQGATYEQYF.

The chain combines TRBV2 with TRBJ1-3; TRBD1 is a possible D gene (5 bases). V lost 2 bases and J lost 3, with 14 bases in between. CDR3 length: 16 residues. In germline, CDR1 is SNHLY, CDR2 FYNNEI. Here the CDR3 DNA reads TGTGCCAGCAGTGAAACGCGGGCAGGGAGTGGAAACACCATATATTTT. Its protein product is CASSETRAGSGNTIYF.

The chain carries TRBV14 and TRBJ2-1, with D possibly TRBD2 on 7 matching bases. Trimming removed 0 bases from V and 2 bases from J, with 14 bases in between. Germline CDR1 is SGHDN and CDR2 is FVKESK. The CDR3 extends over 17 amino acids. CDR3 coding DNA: TGTGCCAGCAGCCAAGATCTTGGGAGGGGGGCCTACAATGAGCAGTTCTTC. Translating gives CASSQDLGRGAYNEQFF.

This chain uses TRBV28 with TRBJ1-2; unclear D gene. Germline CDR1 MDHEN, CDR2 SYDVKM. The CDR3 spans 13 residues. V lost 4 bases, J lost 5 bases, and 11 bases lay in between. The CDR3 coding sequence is TGTGCCAGCAGTTCCGGCACATTTTATGGCTACACCTTC. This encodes CASSSGTFYGYTF.

CDR3 sequence (DNA): TGTGCCTGGGCCCAGGGATATGGTGGCTACACCTTC. As protein: CAWAQGYGGYTF. J is TRBJ1-2 and V is TRBV30; tentative D call: TRBD1 (5 bases). Germline V CDR1 and CDR2: GTSNPN, SVGIG (reference sequence). V was cut by 5 bases and J by 7 bases, with 14 bases left in between. CDR3 size: 12 residues.

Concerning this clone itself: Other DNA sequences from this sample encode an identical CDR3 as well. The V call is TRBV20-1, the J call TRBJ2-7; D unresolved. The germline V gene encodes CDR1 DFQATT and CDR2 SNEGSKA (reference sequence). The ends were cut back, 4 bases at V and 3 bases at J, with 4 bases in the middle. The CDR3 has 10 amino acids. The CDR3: CSAMDYEQYF. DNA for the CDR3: TGCAGTGCTATGGACTACGAGCAGTACTTC.

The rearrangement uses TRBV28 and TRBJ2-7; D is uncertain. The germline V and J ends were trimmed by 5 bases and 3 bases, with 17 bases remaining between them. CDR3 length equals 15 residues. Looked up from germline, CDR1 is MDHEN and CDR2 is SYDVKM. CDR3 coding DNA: TGTGCCAGCAGTAATCCGGGTATCTCGGTCTACGAGCAGTACTTC. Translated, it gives CASSNPGISVYEQYF.